Below, one TCR beta chain is given with its context. Source study methods: Estimates of nucleated cell counts were drawn from the amplification of reference gene primers. Libraries were prepared by immunoSEQ multiplex PCR; TCRdb keeps only in-frame clonotypes and omits some of them. That table furnishes V, J and clone size, whereas the DNA furnished D and trimming. In the table there are 280,000 or so clones, 85% of which are singletons. In germline, CDR1 is MDHEN, CDR2 SYDVKM. V was clipped by 7 bases and J by 5 bases; unmatched bases: 12. This CDR3 is 15 amino acids long. This specimen belongs to a study of blood T cell repertoires in COVID-19. Study summary: In each case, the material was cDNA or gDNA derived from T cells, B-cell-depleted T cells, or PBMCs.

The sequence was obtained from a human donor in a cohort sampled during active COVID-19. The rearrangement joins TRBV28 to TRBJ1-2, with TRBD1 matching 8 bases. The specimen was peripheral blood. The CDR3 DNA is TGTGCCAGCATACGGAGTGGGGGACAGGTATATGGCTACACCTTC. Its translation: CASIRSGGQVYGYTF.